This T cell receptor (beta chain) is from a study of cytomegalovirus exposure and HLA in healthy donors. This PCR relied on a set of 60 Vbeta primers and 13 Jbeta primers. Sequenced by immunoSEQ multiplex PCR; TCRdb stores in-frame clones only, minus some. The sample carries 150,000 to 200,000 clones, around 80% recorded once. Study-level points and caveats: Several top significant clusters appeared, in a later analysis, to be linked to common viral pathogens. In a later analysis, TCR beta V- and J-gene trimming showed a link to a missense DCLRE1C variant.

This clone appeared once. Its matching antigen is unknown. The CDR3 has 14 residues. In germline, CDR1 is SGHRS, CDR2 YFSETQ. J lost 5 bases, V lost 1 base, and 3 bases had no gene match. V and J are TRBV5-1 and TRBJ2-3, with 8 nucleotides matching TRBD2. The sample comprised PBMCs. The sequence was obtained from a woman aged 40 to 55 in good health and CMV-seronegative. The CDR3 DNA sequence: TGCGCCAGCAGCTTGCGGGAGGGAGGAGATACGCAGTATTTT. Its translation: CASSLREGGDTQYF.